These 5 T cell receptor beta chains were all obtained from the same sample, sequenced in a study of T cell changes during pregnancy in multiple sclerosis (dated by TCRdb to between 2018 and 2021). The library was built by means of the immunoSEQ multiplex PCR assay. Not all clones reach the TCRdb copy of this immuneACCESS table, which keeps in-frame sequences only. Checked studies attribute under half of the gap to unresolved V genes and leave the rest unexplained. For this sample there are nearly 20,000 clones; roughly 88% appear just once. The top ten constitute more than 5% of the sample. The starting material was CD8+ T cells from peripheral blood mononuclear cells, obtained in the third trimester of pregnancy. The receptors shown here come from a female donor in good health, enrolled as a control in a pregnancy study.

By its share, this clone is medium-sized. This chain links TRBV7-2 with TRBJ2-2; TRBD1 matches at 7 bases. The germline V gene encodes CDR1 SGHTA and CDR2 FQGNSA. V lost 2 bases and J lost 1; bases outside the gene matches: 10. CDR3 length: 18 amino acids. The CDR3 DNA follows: TGTGCCAGCAGCTTAAAATTTAGTAACAGGGGGAACACCGGGGAGCTGTTTTTT. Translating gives CASSLKFSNRGNTGELFF.

The DNA of the CDR3 is TGTGCCAGCAGCCACAGGAATCAAGAGACCCAGTACTTC. Residues: CASSHRNQETQYF. The rearrangement joins TRBV5-8 to TRBJ2-5, with D possibly being TRBD1 (5 bases). CDR1 SGHTS and CDR2 YDEGEE come from the germline V gene. V lost 4 bases, J lost 2 bases, and 9 bases lay in between. The CDR3 is 13 residues long.

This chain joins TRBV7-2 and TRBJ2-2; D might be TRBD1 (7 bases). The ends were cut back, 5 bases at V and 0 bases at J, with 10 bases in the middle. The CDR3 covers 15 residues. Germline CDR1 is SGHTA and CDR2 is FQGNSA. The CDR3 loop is CASSRRGANTGELFF. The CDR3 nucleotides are TGTGCCAGCAGCCGCAGGGGGGCGAACACCGGGGAGCTGTTTTTT.

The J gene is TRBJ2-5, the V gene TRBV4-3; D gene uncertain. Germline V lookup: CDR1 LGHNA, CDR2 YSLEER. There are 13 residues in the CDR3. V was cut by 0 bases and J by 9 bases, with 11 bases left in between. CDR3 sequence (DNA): TGCGCCAGCAGCCAAGATCCTGTCAGGTCCCAGTACTTC. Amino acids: CASSQDPVRSQYF.

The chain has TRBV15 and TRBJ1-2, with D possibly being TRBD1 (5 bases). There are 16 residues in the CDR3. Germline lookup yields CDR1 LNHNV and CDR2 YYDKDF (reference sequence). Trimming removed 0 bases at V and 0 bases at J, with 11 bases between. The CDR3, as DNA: TGTGCCACCAGCAGAGACCGCAGGGATACTAACTATGGCTACACCTTC. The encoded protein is CATSRDRRDTNYGYTF. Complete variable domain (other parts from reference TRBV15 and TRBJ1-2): DAMVIQNPRYQVTQFGKPVTLSCSQTLNHNVMYWYQQKSSQAPKLLFHYYDKDFNNEADTPDNFQSRRPNTSFCFLDIRSPGLGDTAMYLCATSRDRRDTNYGYTFGSGTRLTVV.